A single sample is the source of the 2 T cell receptor beta chains below, sequenced in a study of PD-L1 blockade in urothelial cancer. Profiled with immunoSEQ multiplex PCR; TCRdb holds only in-frame clones, not every one. Among about 41,000 clones, 70% to 90% were seen once, and the ten largest hold approximately 2.4%. Time point of the sample: peripheral blood 6 weeks after treatment start. Here the sequenced sample was PBMCs, taken around atezolizumab (anti-PD-L1) treatment. These receptors came from a man between 65 and 79 years old with urothelial cancer.

The rearrangement uses TRBV14 and TRBJ1-5; D is ambiguous. V was trimmed by 1 base and J by 1 base, leaving 8 bases between them. The CDR3 spans 15 residues. Germline V gene sequence: CDR1 SGHDN, CDR2 FVKESK. The CDR3 region has the DNA TGTGCCAGCAGCCAAGCCGGAGGAAGCAATCAGCCCCAGCATTTT. It yields the protein CASSQAGGSNQPQHF. Together with reference TRBV14 and TRBJ1-5, the CDR3 gives the full variable domain: EAGVTQFPSHSVIEKGQTVTLRCDPISGHDNLYWYRRVMGKEIKFLLHFVKESKQDESGMPNNRFLAERTGGTYSTLKVQPAELEDSGVYFCASSQAGGSNQPQHFGDGTRLSIL.

This clone was seen a few times. The J gene is TRBJ2-5, the V gene TRBV5-1; TRBD2 matches at 14 bases. Germline CDR1 SGHRS, CDR2 YFSETQ. CDR3 length: 16 residues. V shed 2 bases, J shed 5 bases, and the junction held 5 bases outside the gene matches. The CDR3 DNA reads TGCGCCAGCAGCTTCGGGACTAGCGGGAGATCCGAGACCCAGTACTTC. It encodes CASSFGTSGRSETQYF.